This TCR beta chain was found in a study of cytomegalovirus exposure and HLA in healthy donors. On this clone itself: Its antigen is as yet unknown.

The PCR made use of 60 Vbeta and 13 Jbeta primers. TCRdb's copy holds only in-frame clones and misses some; the assay was immunoSEQ multiplex PCR. The repertoire holds about 74,000 clones, with approximately 72% as singletons. Broader study findings: Later analysis demonstrated an association between a missense DCLRE1C variant and TCR beta V- and J-gene trimming. Information on immune exposure was restricted to one variable (CMV serostatus). Later findings reportedly placed an Asian-associated ancestry cluster below the approximately 670-donor mean for N-insertions.

The receptor was isolated from a woman between 40 and 50 years old in good health and CMV-seropositive. Specimen: PBMCs.

The CDR3 region is CASSVLAGEVSRNEQFF. For the CDR3, the DNA is TGTGCCAGCAGTGTTCTAGCGGGAGAGGTGTCTCGGAATGAGCAGTTCTTC. This chain links TRBV6-1 with TRBJ2-1; 10 nucleotides line up with TRBD2. The junction had 13 bases not matched to a gene; V was cut back by 4 bases and J by 7 bases. CDR3 length: 17 residues. Germline V CDR1 and CDR2: MNHNS, SASEGT.